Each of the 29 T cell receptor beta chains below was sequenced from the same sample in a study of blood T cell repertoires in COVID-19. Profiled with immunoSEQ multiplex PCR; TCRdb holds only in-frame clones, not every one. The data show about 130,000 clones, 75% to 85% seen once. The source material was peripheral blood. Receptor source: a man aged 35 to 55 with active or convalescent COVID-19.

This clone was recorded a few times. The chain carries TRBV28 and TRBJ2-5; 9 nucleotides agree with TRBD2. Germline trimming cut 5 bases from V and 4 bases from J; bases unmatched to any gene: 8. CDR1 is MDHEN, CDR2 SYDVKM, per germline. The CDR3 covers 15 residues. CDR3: CASSPAGLAIETQYF. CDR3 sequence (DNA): TGTGCCAGCAGTCCCGCGGGACTAGCCATAGAGACCCAGTACTTC.

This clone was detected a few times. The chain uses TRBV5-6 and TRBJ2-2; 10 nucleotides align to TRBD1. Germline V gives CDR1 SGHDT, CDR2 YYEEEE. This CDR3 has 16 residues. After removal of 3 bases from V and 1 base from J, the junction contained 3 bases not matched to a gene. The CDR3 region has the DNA TGTGCCAGCAGCTACAGGGACAGGGGGAACACCGGGGAGCTGTTTTTT. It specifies CASSYRDRGNTGELFF.

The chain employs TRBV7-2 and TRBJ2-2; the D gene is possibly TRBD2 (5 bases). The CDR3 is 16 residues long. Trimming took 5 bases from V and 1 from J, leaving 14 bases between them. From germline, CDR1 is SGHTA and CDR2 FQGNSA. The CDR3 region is CASSPRGKGNTGELFF. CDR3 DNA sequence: TGTGCCAGCAGCCCCCGGGGTAAGGGGAACACCGGGGAGCTGTTTTTT.

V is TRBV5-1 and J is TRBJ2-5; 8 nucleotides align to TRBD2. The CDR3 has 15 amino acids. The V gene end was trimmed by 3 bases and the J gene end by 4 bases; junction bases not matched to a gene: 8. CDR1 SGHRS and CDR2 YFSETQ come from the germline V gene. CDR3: CASSYQVGGAETQYF. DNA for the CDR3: TGCGCCAGCAGCTATCAGGTCGGGGGGGCAGAGACCCAGTACTTC.

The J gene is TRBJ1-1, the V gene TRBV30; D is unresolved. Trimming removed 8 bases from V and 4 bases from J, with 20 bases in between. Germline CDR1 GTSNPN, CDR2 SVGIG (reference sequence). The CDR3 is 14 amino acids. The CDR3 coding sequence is TGTGCCCACCAACCCAGGACTAAGGGCACTGAAGCTTTCTTT. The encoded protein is CAHQPRTKGTEAFF.

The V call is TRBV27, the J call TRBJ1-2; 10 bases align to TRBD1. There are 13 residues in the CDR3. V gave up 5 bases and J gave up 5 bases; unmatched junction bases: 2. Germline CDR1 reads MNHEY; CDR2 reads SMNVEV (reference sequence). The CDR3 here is CASSDRGRYGYTF. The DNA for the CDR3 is TGTGCCAGCAGTGACAGGGGGCGATATGGCTACACCTTC.

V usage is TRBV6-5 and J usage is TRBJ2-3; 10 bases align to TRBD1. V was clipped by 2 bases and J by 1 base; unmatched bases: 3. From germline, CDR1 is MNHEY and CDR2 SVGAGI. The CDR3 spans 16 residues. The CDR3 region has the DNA TGTGCCAGCAGTTACGGGGGGACAGGGGGCACAGATACGCAGTATTTT. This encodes CASSYGGTGGTDTQYF.

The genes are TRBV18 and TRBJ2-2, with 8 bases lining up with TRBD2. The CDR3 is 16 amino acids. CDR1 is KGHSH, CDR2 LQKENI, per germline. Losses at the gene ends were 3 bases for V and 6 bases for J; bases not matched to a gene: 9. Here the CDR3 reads CASSPPNGRVAGELFF. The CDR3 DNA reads TGTGCCAGCTCACCTCCAAACGGGAGGGTAGCCGGGGAGCTGTTTTTT.

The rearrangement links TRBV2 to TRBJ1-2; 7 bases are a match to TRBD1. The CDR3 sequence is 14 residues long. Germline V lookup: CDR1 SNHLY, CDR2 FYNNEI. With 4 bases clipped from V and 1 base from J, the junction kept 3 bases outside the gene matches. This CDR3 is CASSGDSLNYGYTF. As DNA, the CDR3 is TGTGCCAGCAGTGGGGACAGTCTTAACTATGGCTACACCTTC.

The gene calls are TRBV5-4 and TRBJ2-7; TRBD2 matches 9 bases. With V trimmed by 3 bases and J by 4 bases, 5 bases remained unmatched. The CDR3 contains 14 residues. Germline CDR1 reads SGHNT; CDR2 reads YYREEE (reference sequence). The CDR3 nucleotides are TGTGCCAGCAGCTATGCGGGAGGGCCATACGAGCAGTACTTC. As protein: CASSYAGGPYEQYF.

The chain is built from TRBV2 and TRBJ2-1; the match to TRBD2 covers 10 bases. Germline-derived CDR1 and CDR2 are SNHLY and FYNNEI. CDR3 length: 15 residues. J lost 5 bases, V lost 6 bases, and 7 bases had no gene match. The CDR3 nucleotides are TGTGCCAGCAGCCCCTTAGCGGGAGGAAACAATGAGCAGTTCTTC. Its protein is CASSPLAGGNNEQFF.

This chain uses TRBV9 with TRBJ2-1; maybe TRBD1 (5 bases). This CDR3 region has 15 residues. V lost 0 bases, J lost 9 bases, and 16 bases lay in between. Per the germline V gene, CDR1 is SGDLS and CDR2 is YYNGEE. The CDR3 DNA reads TGTGCCAGCAGCGTAGAGGGGCAATCGTTAAGTGAGCAGTTCTTC. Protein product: CASSVEGQSLSEQFF.

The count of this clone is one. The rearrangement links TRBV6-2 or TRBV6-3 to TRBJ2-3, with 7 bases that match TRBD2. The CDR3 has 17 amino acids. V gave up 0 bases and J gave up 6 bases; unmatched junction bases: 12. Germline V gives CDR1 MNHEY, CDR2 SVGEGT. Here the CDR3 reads CASSYSKGREPPDTQYF. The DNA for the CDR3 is TGTGCCAGCAGTTACTCGAAAGGGCGGGAGCCCCCCGATACGCAGTATTTT.

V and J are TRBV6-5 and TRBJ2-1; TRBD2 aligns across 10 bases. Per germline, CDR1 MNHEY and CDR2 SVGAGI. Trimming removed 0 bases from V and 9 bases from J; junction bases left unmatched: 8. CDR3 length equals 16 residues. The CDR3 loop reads CASSYSRAGGPIEQFF. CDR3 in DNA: TGTGCCAGCAGTTACTCGAGAGCGGGGGGGCCCATTGAGCAGTTCTTC.

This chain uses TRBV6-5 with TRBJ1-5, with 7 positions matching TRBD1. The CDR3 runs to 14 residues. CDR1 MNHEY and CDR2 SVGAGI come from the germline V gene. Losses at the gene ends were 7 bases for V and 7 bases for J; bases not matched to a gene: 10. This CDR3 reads CASNLIQGPQPQHF. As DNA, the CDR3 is TGTGCCAGCAATTTGATACAGGGGCCCCAGCCCCAGCATTTT.

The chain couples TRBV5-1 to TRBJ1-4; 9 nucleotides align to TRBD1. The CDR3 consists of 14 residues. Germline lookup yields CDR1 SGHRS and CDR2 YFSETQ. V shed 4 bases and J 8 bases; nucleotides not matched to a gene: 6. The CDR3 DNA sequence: TGCGCCAGCAGCCCAACAGGGGGCGACGAAAAACTGTTTTTT. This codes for CASSPTGGDEKLFF.

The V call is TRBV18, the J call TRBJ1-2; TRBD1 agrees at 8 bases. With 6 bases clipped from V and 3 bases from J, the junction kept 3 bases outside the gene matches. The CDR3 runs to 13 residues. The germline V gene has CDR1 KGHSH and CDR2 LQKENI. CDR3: CASSPTGDYGYTF. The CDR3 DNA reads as TGTGCCAGCTCCCCGACAGGGGACTATGGCTACACCTTC.

CDR3 sequence: CASSLRAGGPQETQYF. DNA for the CDR3: TGTGCCAGCAGCTTACGAGCGGGAGGACCCCAAGAGACCCAGTACTTC. The chain carries TRBV7-9 and TRBJ2-5; the match to TRBD2 covers 9 bases. This CDR3 has 16 residues. Germline loops: CDR1 SEHNR, CDR2 FQNEAQ (reference sequence). The V and J ends lost 2 bases and 1 base, in that order; junction bases with no gene match: 5.

The DNA for the CDR3 is TGTGCCACCAGTGATGATCGATCAGCGGGGAATGAGCAGTTCTTC. This codes for CATSDDRSAGNEQFF. This chain links TRBV24-1 with TRBJ2-1, with TRBD2 matching over 7 bases. Per germline, CDR1 KGHDR and CDR2 SFDVKD. The CDR3 spans 15 residues. J lost 7 bases, V lost 3 bases, and 8 bases had no gene match.

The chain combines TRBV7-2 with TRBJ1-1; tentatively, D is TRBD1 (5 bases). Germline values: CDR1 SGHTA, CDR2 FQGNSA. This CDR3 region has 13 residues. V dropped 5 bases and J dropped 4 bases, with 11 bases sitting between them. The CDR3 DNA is TGTGCCAGCAGCCAAGGGGTTCCCACTGAAGCTTTCTTT. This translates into CASSQGVPTEAFF.

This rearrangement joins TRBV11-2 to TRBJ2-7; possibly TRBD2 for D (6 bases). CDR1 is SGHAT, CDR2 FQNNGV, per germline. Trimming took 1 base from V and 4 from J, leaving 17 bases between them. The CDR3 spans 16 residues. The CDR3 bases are TGTGCCAGCAGCTTAGCGCGGCAGGAGGAGGGTTACGAGCAGTACTTC. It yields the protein CASSLARQEEGYEQYF.

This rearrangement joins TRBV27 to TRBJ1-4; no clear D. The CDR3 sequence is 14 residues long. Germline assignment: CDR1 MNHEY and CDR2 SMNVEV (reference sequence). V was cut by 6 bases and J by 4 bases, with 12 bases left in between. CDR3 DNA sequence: TGTGCCAGCAGCCGTCCAGGCTTTAATGAAAAACTGTTTTTT. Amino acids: CASSRPGFNEKLFF.

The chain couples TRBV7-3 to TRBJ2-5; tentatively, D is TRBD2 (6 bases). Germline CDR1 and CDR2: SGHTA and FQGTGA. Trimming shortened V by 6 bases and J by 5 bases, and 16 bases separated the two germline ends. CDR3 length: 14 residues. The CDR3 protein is CASSFNGGGETQYF. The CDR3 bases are TGTGCCAGCAGTTTTAACGGGGGTGGGGAGACCCAGTACTTC.

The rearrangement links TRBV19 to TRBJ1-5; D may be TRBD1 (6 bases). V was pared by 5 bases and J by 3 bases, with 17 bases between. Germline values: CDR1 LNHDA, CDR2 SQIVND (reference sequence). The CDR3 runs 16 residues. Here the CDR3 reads CASSLWGGLFNQPQHF. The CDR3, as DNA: TGTGCCAGTAGTCTCTGGGGGGGCCTCTTCAATCAGCCCCAGCATTTT. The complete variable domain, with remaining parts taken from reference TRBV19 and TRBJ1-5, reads DGGITQSPKYLFRKEGQNVTLSCEQNLNHDAMYWYRQDPGQGLRLIYYSQIVNDFQKGDIAEGYSVSREKKESFPLTVTSAQKNPTAFYLCASSLWGGLFNQPQHFGDGTRLSIL.

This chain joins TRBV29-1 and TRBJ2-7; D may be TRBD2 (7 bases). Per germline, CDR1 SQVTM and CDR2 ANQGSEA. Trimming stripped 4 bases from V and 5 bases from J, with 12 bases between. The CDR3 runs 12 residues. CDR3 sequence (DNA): TGCAGCGTTGCACAGGGAGGGAACGAGCAGTACTTC. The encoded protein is CSVAQGGNEQYF.

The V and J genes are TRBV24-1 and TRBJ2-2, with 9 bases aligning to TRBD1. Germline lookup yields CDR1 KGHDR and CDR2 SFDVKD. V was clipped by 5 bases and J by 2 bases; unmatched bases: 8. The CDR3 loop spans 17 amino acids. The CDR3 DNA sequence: TGTGCCACCAGTGGGGCCGGGACAGGGTTTAACACCGGGGAGCTGTTTTTT. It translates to CATSGAGTGFNTGELFF.

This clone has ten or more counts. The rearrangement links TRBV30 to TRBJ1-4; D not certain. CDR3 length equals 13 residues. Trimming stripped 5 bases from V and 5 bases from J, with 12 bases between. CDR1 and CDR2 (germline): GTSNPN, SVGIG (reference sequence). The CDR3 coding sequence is TGTGCCTGGTCGACAAATTTGAATGAAAAACTGTTTTTT. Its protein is CAWSTNLNEKLFF.

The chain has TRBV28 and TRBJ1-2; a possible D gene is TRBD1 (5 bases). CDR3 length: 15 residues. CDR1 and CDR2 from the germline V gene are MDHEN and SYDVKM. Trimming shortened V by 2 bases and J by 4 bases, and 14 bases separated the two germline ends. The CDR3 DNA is TGTGCCAGCAGTTTAGGGGGGACCCTGGGCTATGGCTACACCTTC. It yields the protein CASSLGGTLGYGYTF.

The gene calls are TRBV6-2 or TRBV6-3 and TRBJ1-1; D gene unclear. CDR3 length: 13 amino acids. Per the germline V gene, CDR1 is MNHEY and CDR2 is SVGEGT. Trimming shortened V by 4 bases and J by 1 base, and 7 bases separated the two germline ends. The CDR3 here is CASSSSENTEAFF. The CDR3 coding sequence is TGTGCCAGCAGTTCTAGTGAGAACACTGAAGCTTTCTTT.